A selection of T cell receptor beta chains follows, all from one sample in a study of CD4 T cells in relation to SARS-CoV-2 and coronaviruses. The data were produced by immunoSEQ multiplex PCR, yet TCRdb's version contains in-frame clones alone and is incomplete. The data hold roughly 71,000 clones, with 75% to 90% observed a single time. The sample taken for sequencing was memory CD4+ T cells from PBMCs. The receptors come from a human donor in good health. Both conserved end residues are part of each CDR3. A D gene is named only where the DNA matches it firmly. For some rows the clone size is stated as once, few or many, or as a class when expanded; others skip it.

j_gene	abundance	d_gene	v_gene	CDR3aa	CDR3nt
TRBJ2-7	-	TRBD1	TRBV18	CASSAWGTASSYEQYF	TGTGCCAGCTCCGCTTGGGGGACAGCGAGCTCCTACGAGCAGTACTTC
TRBJ2-2	-	-	TRBV11-1	CASSLGVITGELFF	TGTGCCAGCAGCCTAGGGGTCATCACCGGGGAGCTGTTTTTT
TRBJ1-5	once	TRBD1	TRBV27	CASRRGQGVQPQHF	TGTGCCAGCAGGAGGGGACAGGGGGTACAGCCCCAGCATTTT
TRBJ2-7	-	TRBD1	TRBV5-6	CASSLMFFQGAGEQYF	TGTGCCAGCAGCTTGATGTTCTTCCAGGGGGCTGGCGAGCAGTACTTC
TRBJ1-2	-	TRBD1	TRBV5-6	CASSSRQGLNYGYTF	TGTGCCAGCAGCTCCCGACAGGGACTTAACTATGGCTACACCTTC
TRBJ2-7	-	-	TRBV6-5	CASSRDRSYEQYF	TGTGCCAGCAGTCGGGACCGATCCTACGAGCAGTACTTC
TRBJ1-5	once	TRBD1	TRBV19	CASTASGQGTGLPQHF	TGTGCCAGTACCGCCTCAGGACAGGGGACGGGTTTGCCCCAGCATTTT
TRBJ2-3	-	-	TRBV27	CASSTRARTDTQYF	TGTGCCAGCAGCACTAGGGCTAGAACAGATACGCAGTATTTT
TRBJ1-1	-	-	TRBV6-5	CASTQSGARAFF	TGTGCCAGCACTCAGTCGGGGGCGAGAGCTTTCTTT
TRBJ2-2	-	-	TRBV19	CASSWVPGELFF	TGTGCCAGTAGTTGGGTTCCCGGGGAGCTGTTTTTT
TRBJ1-4	once	TRBD1	TRBV2	CASTTGQYEKLFF	TGTGCCAGCACAACGGGACAGTATGAAAAACTGTTTTTT
TRBJ2-7	-	TRBD1	TRBV4-1	CASSQGDRGSEQYF	TGCGCCAGCAGCCAAGGGGACAGGGGTTCCGAGCAGTACTTC
TRBJ2-3	-	TRBD2	TRBV5-1	CASAPGLATDTQYF	TGCGCCAGCGCTCCGGGACTAGCAACAGATACGCAGTATTTT
TRBJ1-3	-	TRBD1	TRBV28	CASSSPPDREGGNTIYF	TGTGCCAGCAGTAGCCCCCCAGACAGGGAGGGCGGAAACACCATATATTTT
TRBJ2-3	-	-	TRBV9	CASSDTKSTDTQYF	TGTGCCAGCAGCGACACTAAGAGCACAGATACGCAGTATTTT
TRBJ2-2	-	TRBD2	TRBV5-1	CASSYVAGGQNTGELFF	TGCGCCAGCAGTTACGTAGCGGGGGGGCAGAACACCGGGGAGCTGTTTTTT
TRBJ2-7	once	-	TRBV25-1	CASSEFQGIGDEQYF	TGTGCCAGCAGTGAGTTCCAGGGAATAGGCGACGAGCAGTACTTC
TRBJ2-1	-	-	TRBV29-1	CSVETEYNEQFF	TGCAGCGTTGAAACGGAATACAATGAGCAGTTCTTC
TRBJ1-5	-	-	TRBV30	CAWSAGSNQPQHF	TGTGCCTGGAGTGCCGGTAGCAATCAGCCCCAGCATTTT
TRBJ2-1	once	-	TRBV6-5	CASSPQGPSYNEQFF	TGTGCCAGCAGCCCACAGGGTCCCTCCTACAATGAGCAGTTCTTC
TRBJ1-5	once	TRBD1	TRBV3-1/TRBV3-2	CASSQGTGGNQPQHF	TGTGCCAGCAGCCAGGGGACAGGGGGGAATCAGCCCCAGCATTTT
TRBJ2-7	-	TRBD1	TRBV5-4	CASSLATRGTTYEQYF	TGTGCCAGCAGCTTGGCCACCAGGGGGACGACCTACGAGCAGTACTTC
TRBJ2-5	-	-	TRBV18	CASSRAGWVTQYF	TGTGCCAGCTCACGGGCAGGCTGGGTGACCCAGTACTTC
TRBJ1-4	-	-	TRBV5-5	CASSIGTLPNEKLFF	TGTGCCAGCAGCATCGGGACACTTCCTAATGAAAAACTGTTTTTT
TRBJ1-3	-	-	TRBV10-3	CAISVDRMGNTIYF	TGTGCCATCAGCGTGGACAGAATGGGAAACACCATATATTTT
TRBJ2-7	-	-	TRBV9	CASSVEEGSYEQYF	TGTGCCAGCAGCGTAGAGGAGGGGTCCTACGAGCAGTACTTC
TRBJ1-2	-	-	TRBV4-2	CASSPEGEGVYGYTF	TGTGCCAGCAGCCCCGAAGGGGAGGGAGTCTATGGCTACACCTTC
TRBJ2-7	-	-	TRBV2	CASTRVSKAYEQYF	TGTGCCAGCACCAGGGTCAGTAAAGCCTACGAGCAGTACTTC
TRBJ2-1	-	-	TRBV28	CASSLTHFRSSYNEQFF	TGTGCCAGCAGTTTGACACATTTCCGGAGCTCCTACAATGAGCAGTTCTTC
TRBJ1-3	-	-	TRBV5-1	CASSRDATSGNTIYF	TGCGCCAGCAGCCGGGACGCAACCTCTGGAAACACCATATATTTT
TRBJ2-3	-	-	TRBV5-1	CASSIRTDTDTQYF	TGCGCCAGCAGCATTAGGACTGACACAGATACGCAGTATTTT
TRBJ1-1	-	-	TRBV6-5	CASSYSGETEAFF	TGTGCCAGCAGTTACTCCGGGGAGACTGAAGCTTTCTTT
TRBJ1-1	-	-	TRBV3-1/TRBV3-2	CASSQGLEGLEAFF	TGTGCCAGCAGCCAAGGGTTGGAGGGCCTCGAAGCTTTCTTT
TRBJ1-2	-	-	TRBV6-5	CASSLDGNYGYTF	TGTGCCAGCAGTTTGGACGGAAACTATGGCTACACCTTC
TRBJ1-4	once	-	TRBV3-1/TRBV3-2	CASSQGGRVNEKLFF	TGTGCCAGCAGCCAAGGTGGCAGGGTAAATGAAAAACTGTTTTTT
TRBJ2-5	-	-	TRBV2	CASKQGLETQYF	TGTGCCAGCAAGCAGGGGCTGGAGACCCAGTACTTC
TRBJ2-5	-	-	TRBV19	CASSIGGVAVQETQYF	TGTGCCAGTAGTATAGGGGGGGTGGCGGTACAAGAGACCCAGTACTTC
TRBJ2-7	-	TRBD1	TRBV4-3	CASSQLNRGLYEQYF	TGCGCCAGCAGCCAACTAAACAGGGGGCTCTACGAGCAGTACTTC
TRBJ2-5	-	TRBD1	TRBV4-3	CASSQGGDRGYETQYF	TGCGCCAGCAGCCAAGGGGGAGACAGGGGGTACGAGACCCAGTACTTC
TRBJ1-6	-	TRBD1	TRBV10-3	CAISEGGFKYSPLHF	TGTGCCATCAGTGAAGGGGGCTTCAAGTATTCACCCCTCCACTTT
TRBJ1-6	-	TRBD1	TRBV7-9	CASRQTGGGNSPLHF	TGTGCCAGCAGACAGACAGGGGGCGGAAATTCACCCCTCCACTTT
TRBJ1-1	-	-	TRBV10-3	CAISRRNTEAFF	TGTGCCATCAGCAGACGGAACACTGAAGCTTTCTTT
TRBJ2-5	-	-	TRBV6-5	CASTLREPRQETQYF	TGTGCCAGCACTTTACGGGAGCCCCGCCAAGAGACCCAGTACTTC
TRBJ2-7	-	TRBD1	TRBV28	CASIDPGTGGELYF	TGTGCCAGCATCGATCCCGGGACAGGGGGCGAGTTGTACTTC
TRBJ1-1	few	-	TRBV7-2	CASSLQGNTEAFF	TGTGCCAGCAGCTTGCAGGGGAACACTGAAGCTTTCTTT
TRBJ2-5	-	TRBD2	TRBV3-1/TRBV3-2	CASSRQTSGGAGETQYF	TGTGCCAGCAGCCGCCAGACTAGCGGGGGGGCGGGTGAGACCCAGTACTTC
TRBJ2-3	-	TRBD2	TRBV28	CASSSSSGLRTDTQYF	TGTGCCAGCAGTTCATCTAGCGGGCTCCGCACAGATACGCAGTATTTT
TRBJ1-3	-	-	TRBV3-1/TRBV3-2	CASSLQGIGNTIYF	TGTGCCAGCAGCCTTCAGGGAATTGGAAACACCATATATTTT
TRBJ1-5	once	TRBD1	TRBV19	CASKDRRGNQPQHF	TGTGCCAGTAAGGACAGGAGGGGCAATCAGCCCCAGCATTTT
TRBJ2-3	-	TRBD2	TRBV28	CASSSVSGRGVTDTQYF	TGTGCCAGCAGTTCAGTTAGCGGGAGGGGGGTCACAGATACGCAGTATTTT
TRBJ2-7	-	-	TRBV10-3	CAISESGAYEQYF	TGTGCCATCAGTGAGTCGGGGGCTTACGAGCAGTACTTC
TRBJ1-2	once	-	TRBV19	CATMGGLYGYTF	TGTGCGACGATGGGGGGGCTCTATGGCTACACCTTC
TRBJ1-2	-	-	TRBV5-8	CASSFQGYYGYTF	TGTGCCAGCAGCTTTCAGGGATATTATGGCTACACCTTC
TRBJ2-7	few	TRBD2	TRBV14	CASSRLAGEDYEQYF	TGTGCCAGCAGCAGGCTAGCGGGGGAGGACTACGAGCAGTACTTC
TRBJ1-2	once	-	TRBV5-6	CASSYWVSGYTF	TGTGCCAGCAGTTACTGGGTTAGTGGCTACACCTTC
TRBJ1-3	-	TRBD1	TRBV3-1/TRBV3-2	CASSHIGQASNSGNTIYF	TGTGCCAGCAGCCATATCGGACAGGCGTCGAACTCTGGAAACACCATATATTTT
TRBJ1-1	few	-	TRBV19	CASTQRAGATEAFF	TGTGCCAGTACACAGCGGGCAGGGGCCACTGAAGCTTTCTTT